This is a list of T cell receptor beta chains from one sample in a study of blood T cell repertoires in COVID-19. TCRdb keeps only in-frame clones here, not all; method: immunoSEQ multiplex PCR. The table includes 200,000 to 300,000 clones, roughly 82% detected once. Sequencing was done on a sample of PBMCs or T cells enriched from blood (not recorded which). These receptors came from a woman between 45 and 65 years old who had recovered from COVID-19. Each CDR3 is given with its conserved first and last residue. The D gene is left open where the match is weak.

d_gene: NA; len: 14; v_gene: TRBV14; CDR3aa: CASSQEVRNTEAFF
d_gene: NA; len: 13; v_gene: TRBV12-3/TRBV12-4; CDR3aa: CASSLVRGEKLFF
d_gene: TRBD1; len: 15; v_gene: TRBV19; CDR3aa: CASTSGQGRNSPLHF
d_gene: TRBD1; len: 15; v_gene: TRBV14; CDR3aa: CASSSDRGHGNTIYF
d_gene: NA; len: 17; v_gene: TRBV11-3; CDR3aa: CASSFQRWGGSTDTQYF
d_gene: NA; len: 14; v_gene: TRBV6-6; CDR3aa: CASSSSLGGYGYTF
d_gene: NA; len: 14; v_gene: TRBV5-4; CDR3aa: CASTRVQGNDGYTF
d_gene: NA; len: 13; v_gene: TRBV25-1; CDR3aa: CASSEGRNTEAFF
d_gene: NA; len: 13; v_gene: TRBV2; CDR3aa: CASSRGRQETQYF
d_gene: NA; len: 12; v_gene: TRBV3-1/TRBV3-2; CDR3aa: CASSQLDYGYTF
d_gene: TRBD1; len: 15; v_gene: TRBV19; CDR3aa: CASSIVGQVNQPQHF
d_gene: NA; len: 14; v_gene: TRBV6-1; CDR3aa: CASSEAQGWDIQYF
d_gene: TRBD1; len: 13; v_gene: TRBV12-3/TRBV12-4; CDR3aa: CASRRTGGNEQFF
d_gene: NA; len: 15; v_gene: TRBV5-4; CDR3aa: CASSLAFPGTYEQYF
d_gene: NA; len: 13; v_gene: TRBV29-1; CDR3aa: CAGGRMGNQPQHF